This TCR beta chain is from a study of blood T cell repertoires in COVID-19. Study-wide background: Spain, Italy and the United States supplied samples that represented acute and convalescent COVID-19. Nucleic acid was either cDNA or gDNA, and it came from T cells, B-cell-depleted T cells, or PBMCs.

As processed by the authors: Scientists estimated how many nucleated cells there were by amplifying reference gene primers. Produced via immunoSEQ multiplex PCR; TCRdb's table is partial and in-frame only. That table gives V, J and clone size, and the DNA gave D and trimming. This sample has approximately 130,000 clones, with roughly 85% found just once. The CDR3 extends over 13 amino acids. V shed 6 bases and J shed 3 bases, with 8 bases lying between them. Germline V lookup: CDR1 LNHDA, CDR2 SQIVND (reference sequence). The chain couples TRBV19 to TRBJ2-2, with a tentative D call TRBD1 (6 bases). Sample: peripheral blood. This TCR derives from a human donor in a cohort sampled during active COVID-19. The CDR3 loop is CASSGQYTGELFF. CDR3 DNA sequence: TGTGCCAGTAGCGGACAGTACACCGGGGAGCTGTTTTTT.